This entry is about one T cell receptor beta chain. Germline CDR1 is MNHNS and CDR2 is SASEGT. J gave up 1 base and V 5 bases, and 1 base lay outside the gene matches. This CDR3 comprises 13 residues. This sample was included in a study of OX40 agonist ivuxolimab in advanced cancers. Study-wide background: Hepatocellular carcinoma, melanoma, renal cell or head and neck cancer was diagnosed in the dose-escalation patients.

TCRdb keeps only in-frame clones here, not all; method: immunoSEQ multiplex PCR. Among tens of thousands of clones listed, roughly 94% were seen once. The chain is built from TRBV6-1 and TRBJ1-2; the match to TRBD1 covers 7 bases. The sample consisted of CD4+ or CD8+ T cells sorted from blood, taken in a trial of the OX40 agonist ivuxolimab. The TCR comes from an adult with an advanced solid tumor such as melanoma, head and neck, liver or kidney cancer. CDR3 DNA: TGTGCCAGCAGTACAGGGGTTAACTATGGCTACACCTTC. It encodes CASSTGVNYGYTF.